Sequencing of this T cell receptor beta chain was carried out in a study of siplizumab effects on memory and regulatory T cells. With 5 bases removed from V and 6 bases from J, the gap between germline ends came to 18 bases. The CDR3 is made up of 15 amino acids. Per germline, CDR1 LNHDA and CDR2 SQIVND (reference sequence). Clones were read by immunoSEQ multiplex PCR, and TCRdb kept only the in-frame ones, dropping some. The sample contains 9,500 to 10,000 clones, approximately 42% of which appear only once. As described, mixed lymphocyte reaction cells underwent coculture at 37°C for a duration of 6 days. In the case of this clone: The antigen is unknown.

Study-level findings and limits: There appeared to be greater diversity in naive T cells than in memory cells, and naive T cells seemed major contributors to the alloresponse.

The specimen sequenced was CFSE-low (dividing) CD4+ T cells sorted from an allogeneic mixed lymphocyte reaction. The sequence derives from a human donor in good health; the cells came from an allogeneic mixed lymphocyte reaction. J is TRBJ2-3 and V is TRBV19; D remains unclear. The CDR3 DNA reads TGTGCCAGTAGTTACCGTCGTGGGCCCGTGGATACGCAGTATTTT. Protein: CASSYRRGPVDTQYF. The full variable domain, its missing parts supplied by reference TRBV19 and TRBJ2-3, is DGGITQSPKYLFRKEGQNVTLSCEQNLNHDAMYWYRQDPGQGLRLIYYSQIVNDFQKGDIAEGYSVSREKKESFPLTVTSAQKNPTAFYLCASSYRRGPVDTQYFGPGTRLTVL.